Below, 9 T cell receptor beta chains from the same sample are listed, as sequenced in a study of T-cell reconstitution after alpha-beta-depleted transplantation in children. TCRbeta library preparation incorporated unique molecular identifiers. Each CDR3 protein gets one entry after TCRdb re-called the PCR reads with MiXCR. The sample holds 900,000 or so distinct CDR3 sequences, roughly 15% seen once. The sequenced sample was PBMCs, mostly from graft donor cells, obtained 360 days after TCRalphabeta/CD19-depleted stem cell transplant. These receptors were taken from a male patient between 5 and 17 years old who had a stem cell transplant for acute lymphoblastic leukemia, so the T cells may come from the graft donor.

This clonotype has just a few counts. V usage is TRBV5-6 and J usage is TRBJ1-2, with D uncertain. Trimming took off 1 base at V and 4 bases at J, with 8 bases between the two ends. The CDR3 consists of 13 residues. Per germline, CDR1 SGHDT and CDR2 YYEEEE. CDR3 DNA: TGTGCCAGCAGCTTGATAGGGAGCTATGGCTACACCTTC. Translated: CASSLIGSYGYTF.

The chain has TRBV4-1 and TRBJ2-7, with D hard to call. The CDR3 is 17 residues long. V was cut by 4 bases and J by 0 bases, with 19 bases left in between. The germline V gene has CDR1 MGHRA and CDR2 YSYEKL. The CDR3 DNA follows: TGCGCCAGCAGCCCAGCCCGGACCATTCCTTTCTCCTACGAGCAGTACTTC. It yields the protein CASSPARTIPFSYEQYF.

This clonotype has only a few counts. The DNA of the CDR3 is TGTGCCAGCAGCCCCGGGTCTCAAGGGCTCGGAAAACTGTTTTTT. As protein: CASSPGSQGLGKLFF. The genes are TRBV27 and TRBJ1-4; D not resolved. This CDR3 region has 15 residues. The ends were cut back, 6 bases at V and 10 bases at J, with 21 bases in the middle. The germline CDR1 and CDR2 sequences are MNHEY and SMNVEV (reference sequence).

This clonotype turned up a few times. This chain joins TRBV11-1 and TRBJ1-2; 12 nucleotides match TRBD1. The germline V gene has CDR1 SGHAT and CDR2 FQDESV (reference sequence). CDR3 length: 18 residues. After removal of 2 bases from V and 3 bases from J, the junction contained 10 bases not matched to a gene. The CDR3 sequence: CASSLTGTGGLGDYGYTF. The DNA for the CDR3 is TGTGCCAGCAGCTTAACCGGGACAGGGGGCTTAGGAGACTATGGCTACACCTTC.

The chain combines TRBV5-1 with TRBJ1-2, with TRBD1 as a possible D gene (5 bases). The germline gives CDR1 SGHRS, CDR2 YFSETQ. V lost 2 bases and J 6 bases, leaving 14 bases between the germline ends. The CDR3 sequence is 14 residues long. In nucleotides, the CDR3 is TGCGCCAGCAGCTTTCAAGGGACTGAGAATGGCTACACCTTC. Translated, it gives CASSFQGTENGYTF.

This clonotype has a handful of counts. The J gene is TRBJ2-1, the V gene TRBV15; 14 bases are a match to TRBD2. The trim removed 6 bases at V and 8 bases at J, leaving 9 bases unmatched. The length of the CDR3 is 16 residues. CDR1 is LNHNV, CDR2 YYDKDF, per germline (reference sequence). In DNA, the CDR3 is TGTGCCACCAGGCCGCCGGGACTAGCGGGAGCCCATGAGCAGTTCTTC. As protein: CATRPPGLAGAHEQFF. The whole variable domain, filled in from reference TRBV15 and TRBJ2-1, reads DAMVIQNPRYQVTQFGKPVTLSCSQTLNHNVMYWYQQKSSQAPKLLFHYYDKDFNNEADTPDNFQSRRPNTSFCFLDIRSPGLGDTAMYLCATRPPGLAGAHEQFFGPGTRLTVL.

The chain couples TRBV6-5 to TRBJ2-7; D remains unclear. The CDR3 covers 15 residues. Trimming left V 0 bases short and J 0 bases short, with 9 bases between. In germline, CDR1 is MNHEY, CDR2 SVGAGI. CDR3: CASSYSSTSSYEQYF. CDR3 nucleotide sequence: TGTGCCAGCAGTTACTCATCTACCAGCTCCTACGAGCAGTACTTC.

The chain couples TRBV11-2 to TRBJ2-1; a possible D gene is TRBD1 (6 bases). The CDR3 loop spans 14 amino acids. The V gene's germline CDR1 is SGHAT and CDR2 FQNNGV. The V end lost 5 bases, the J end lost 4 bases, and 12 bases lay between the germline ends. The CDR3 bases are TGTGCCAGCAGCAGAGAAACAGGGTACAATGAGCAGTTCTTC. Protein sequence: CASSRETGYNEQFF.

This clonotype has a handful of counts. V gene TRBV5-1 combines with J gene TRBJ2-7, with 10 bases that match TRBD1. CDR3 length: 14 amino acids. Losses at the gene ends were 2 bases for V and 5 bases for J; bases not matched to a gene: 4. CDR1 and CDR2 from the germline V gene are SGHRS and YFSETQ. CDR3 sequence reads: CASSFDRGHHEQYF. CDR3 nucleotide sequence: TGCGCCAGCAGCTTTGACAGGGGGCATCACGAGCAGTACTTC.